This T cell receptor (beta chain) was sequenced in a study of chemoradiotherapy in HPV16-positive cancers (dated by TCRdb to between 2021 and 2022). The study in broad terms: Using functional T-cell assays on cells from two HPV16-positive patients, the researchers defined candidate HPV-specific T-cell clones and common TCR motifs. Whether T-cell immunity against the HPV oncoproteins E6 and E7 changes during chemoradiotherapy and whether survival is affected by this immunity were examined in the study. The candidate HPV-specific TCRs and motifs were then tracked in TCR repertoires from around 86 patients with HPV-related cancers.

What the study reported, not specific to this receptor: Expansion of candidate HPV-specific clones and E7-related TCR motifs was observed in the tumor microenvironment during treatment, whereas no such expansion was observed for non-HPV-specific T cells. In HPV16-positive patients, expansion of HPV-responsive T cells during chemoradiotherapy was found to be associated with improved recurrence-free survival. The survival association was reported for HPV16-positive patients, and the functional definition of HPV-specific T cells was derived from only two HPV16-positive patients.

Turning to this clone: The antigen this receptor binds is unknown. No much larger clone exists at a distance of one base, and base qualities are not known.

For CDR1 and CDR2, the germline V gene lists KGHSH and LQKENI. V loses 3 bases at its end and J loses 1 base; junction bases beyond the gene matches: 7. The CDR3 spans 16 residues, from the cysteine through the phenylalanine. Only the CDR3 portion is preserved as DNA: 48 bases, with reading frame beginning at the first base. Receptor amplification or capture employed the immunoSEQ multiplex PCR assay. In its TCRdb copy, this immuneACCESS table keeps in-frame sequences only and misses some clones. Where compared with another copy, unresolved V genes explain less than half of these, and the others have no known cause. The table for this sample lists more than 1,200 clones; roughly four fifths of them were counted only once. The biggest ten clones account for 6.2% of the sample. Repertoires were sampled repeatedly over the course of chemoradiotherapy so that clonal expansion in the tumor microenvironment could be followed.

The TCR originated in a human donor with HPV-associated anogenital cancer. This material consisted of tumor tissue, taken from a patient who underwent chemoradiotherapy. Rearrangement joined TRBV18 to TRBJ1-1; TRBD1 agrees with 8 junctional bases. In nucleotides, the sequence is TGTGCCAGCTCACCCTCCCCCGGGACAGGGAACACTGAAGCTTTCTTT. Its protein product is CASSPSPGTGNTEAFF.